This T cell receptor beta chain derives from a study of cytomegalovirus exposure and HLA in healthy donors. A multiplex PCR was run with 60 Vbeta primers and 13 Jbeta primers. Libraries were prepared by immunoSEQ multiplex PCR; TCRdb keeps only in-frame clonotypes and omits some of them. This table holds roughly 110,000 clones, around 75% found once. CDR3 length: 14 amino acids. In germline, CDR1 is LNHDA, CDR2 SQIVND (reference sequence). V was trimmed by 4 bases and J by 0 bases, leaving 10 bases between them. The V call is TRBV19, the J call TRBJ2-7, with D possibly being TRBD1 (5 bases). Specimen: PBMCs. The source of this sequence is a female donor in good health and CMV-seronegative. The CDR3 bases are TGTGCCAGTAGTAATCAGGACAACTCCTACGAGCAGTACTTC. This gives the protein CASSNQDNSYEQYF.